These 12 T cell receptor beta chains were all obtained from the same sample, sequenced in a study of T cell responses to AZD1222 COVID-19 vaccine. Sequenced by immunoSEQ multiplex PCR; TCRdb stores in-frame clones only, minus some. The sample includes around 120,000 clones, over 75% of them seen just once. The sequenced sample was peripheral blood, obtained on day 0 of AZD1222 vaccination. These receptors came from an adult in good health.

J is TRBJ2-1 and V is TRBV7-3; 7 bases agree with TRBD2. J lost 2 bases, V lost 5 bases, and 9 bases had no gene match. Germline-derived CDR1 and CDR2 are SGHTA and FQGTGA. This CDR3 is 16 amino acids long. The CDR3 here is CASSLNLAAAYNEQFF. The CDR3 DNA is TGTGCCAGCAGCCTTAATCTAGCGGCAGCCTACAATGAGCAGTTCTTC.

This rearrangement joins TRBV27 to TRBJ2-1, with TRBD1 as a possible D gene (5 bases). V was shortened by 4 bases and J by 5 bases, with 12 bases between the two germline ends. Germline-derived CDR1 and CDR2 are MNHEY and SMNVEV (reference sequence). The CDR3 consists of 14 residues. CDR3 sequence: CASSSWGANNEQFF. CDR3 nucleotides: TGTGCCAGCAGTTCCTGGGGCGCGAACAATGAGCAGTTCTTC.

V is TRBV7-2 and J is TRBJ1-5; D possibly corresponds to TRBD1 (6 bases). Germline V gene sequence: CDR1 SGHTA, CDR2 FQGNSA. Deletions cut 2 bases from V and 4 bases from J, with 15 bases between. This CDR3 has 16 residues. The CDR3 loop is CASSLRVGGLNQPQHF. CDR3 nucleotides: TGTGCCAGCAGCTTAAGGGTCGGGGGGCTGAATCAGCCCCAGCATTTT.

V and J are TRBV2 and TRBJ2-7; D call uncertain. CDR1 and CDR2 from the germline V gene are SNHLY and FYNNEI. CDR3 size: 11 residues. Trimming removed 4 bases from V and 2 bases from J, with 3 bases in between. The CDR3, as DNA: TGTGCCAGCAGTGGTCCCTACGAGCAGTACTTC. Its translation: CASSGPYEQYF.

The chain joins TRBV6-5 to TRBJ1-1; TRBD1 is a possible D gene (6 bases). Germline CDR1 is MNHEY and CDR2 is SVGAGI. Trimming stripped 6 bases from V and 3 bases from J, with 14 bases between. The CDR3 spans 14 residues. The CDR3 DNA reads TGTGCCAGCAGCACAACAGGGACGGACACTGAAGCTTTCTTT. Translated: CASSTTGTDTEAFF.

The chain uses TRBV6-5 and TRBJ1-2; D gene unclear. CDR1 is MNHEY and CDR2 is SVGAGI in the germline V gene. The CDR3 is 10 residues long. The CDR3 DNA follows: TGTGCAGTCTCTGATTATGGCTACACCTTC. Translation gives CAVSDYGYTF.

In its sample, this clone was seen a few times. Other DNA sequences in this specimen translate into the identical CDR3. The chain carries TRBV10-3 and TRBJ1-1; D possibly corresponds to TRBD1 (5 bases). The CDR3 is made up of 12 amino acids. Between the trimmed V and J ends, which lost 2 bases and 7 bases, there was a span of 8 bases. Germline CDR1 ENHRY, CDR2 SYGVKD. CDR3 sequence (DNA): TGTGCCATCAGTGAGGGGGCAAGTGAAGCTTTCTTT. This codes for CAISEGASEAFF.

The J gene is TRBJ2-7, the V gene TRBV12-3 or TRBV12-4, with unresolved D. CDR3 length: 11 amino acids. Trimming pared 3 bases from V and 6 bases from J, leaving 6 bases between. CDR3 region: CASSFDVEQYF. The CDR3 bases are TGTGCCAGCAGTTTTGACGTCGAGCAGTACTTC.

V and J are TRBV13 and TRBJ1-2, with D perhaps TRBD1 (5 bases). Germline V gene lookup returns CDR1 PRHDT and CDR2 FYEKMQ (reference sequence). The CDR3 is made up of 13 amino acids. The V end was cut by 5 bases, the J end by 6 bases, with 13 bases between. In nucleotides, the CDR3 is TGTGCCAGCAGCCCCGGCGGGGGGAATGGCTACACCTTC. It is translated as CASSPGGGNGYTF. The whole variable domain, filled in from reference TRBV13 and TRBJ1-2, reads AAGVIQSPRHLIKEKRETATLKCYPIPRHDTVYWYQQGPGQDPQFLISFYEKMQSDKGSIPDRFSAQQFSDYHSELNMSSLELGDSALYFCASSPGGGNGYTFGSGTRLTVV.

This chain joins TRBV12-3 or TRBV12-4 and TRBJ2-2; the D gene is possibly TRBD2 (6 bases). V lost 7 bases and J 3 bases, leaving 6 bases between the germline ends. This CDR3 is 12 amino acids long. The DNA for the CDR3 is TGTGCCAGCACTAGCGACACCGGGGAGCTGTTTTTT. Residues: CASTSDTGELFF.

The V call is TRBV12-3 or TRBV12-4, the J call TRBJ1-1; 7 bases are a match to TRBD1. The J segment lost 5 bases and the V segment lost 2 bases, leaving 2 bases of the junction unmatched. CDR3 length: 13 residues. CDR3 bases: TGTGCCAGCAGTTTAACAGGGGATACTGAAGCTTTCTTT. Translated: CASSLTGDTEAFF.

The rearrangement uses TRBV3-1 (or the pseudogene TRBV3-2) and TRBJ1-4; D perhaps matches TRBD1 (5 bases). The CDR3 contains 14 residues. Germline V gene data show CDR1 as LGHDT and CDR2 as YNNKEL (reference sequence). The V and J ends lost 6 bases and 5 bases respectively, with 13 bases between them. The CDR3 reads CASRLNGGNEKLFF. CDR3 coding DNA: TGTGCCAGCAGGCTTAACGGGGGAAATGAAAAACTGTTTTTT.